This T cell receptor beta chain is from a study of blood T cell repertoires in COVID-19. As handled by the study authors: Estimates of nucleated cell counts were drawn from the amplification of reference gene primers. Some clones are missing from TCRdb's copy, which holds only in-frame ones; the method was immunoSEQ multiplex PCR. V and J calls and clone size are those listed in that table; D and trimming were worked out from the DNA. Of about 130,000 clones in the sample, approximately 86% are singletons; the top ten hold 2% to 2.5%. The V gene's germline CDR1 is KGHDR and CDR2 SFDVKD. V gave up 7 bases and J gave up 6 bases; unmatched junction bases: 1. This CDR3 comprises 11 residues.

This TCR derives from a woman aged 50 to 65 who had recovered from COVID-19. Sample: PBMCs or T cells enriched from blood (not recorded which). The V and J genes are TRBV24-1 and TRBJ1-2, with 7 bases that match TRBD1. The CDR3 reads CATSDRDGYTF. The CDR3 DNA is TGTGCCACCAGCGACAGGGATGGCTACACCTTC.